Listed below are T cell receptor beta chains from one sample, sequenced in a study of neurological immune-mediated disorders. One entry per CDR3 protein, called by TCRdb with MiXCR from the 5' RACE reads. Of some 38,000 distinct CDR3 sequences detected, around 10% appear once; the ten largest clones hold around 3.9%. The sequencing sample was made of PBMCs. These receptors were collected from a man aged 60 to 75 with HTLV-1-associated myelopathy (HAM/TSP). CDR3s include the opening cysteine and the closing phenylalanine or tryptophan. D genes are given only for firm matches. Size tells how often a clone was seen (once, few, many) or the class of an expanded clone, and some rows leave it out.

>TRBV7-3|TRBJ2-6|many|.
CASSLGGGANVLTF
TGTGCCAGCAGCCTAGGGGGGGGGGCCAACGTCCTGACTTTC
>TRBV5-6|TRBJ2-3|many|.
CASSSHTPFYTDTQYF
TGTGCCAGCAGTTCTCATACACCGTTCTACACAGATACGCAGTATTTT
>TRBV9|TRBJ2-7|.|.
CASSVEPSAEQYF
TGTGCCAGCAGCGTAGAGCCTAGCGCAGAGCAGTACTTC
>TRBV27|TRBJ2-1|many|TRBD1
CASSLRPRPLDRAEGNEQFF
TGTGCCAGCAGTTTACGACCGCGCCCGTTGGACAGGGCGGAGGGCAATGAGCAGTTCTTC
>TRBV12-3/TRBV12-4|TRBJ1-6|many|TRBD1
CASRGDSSPLHF
TGTGCCAGCAGGGGGGACAGTTCACCCCTCCACTTT
>TRBV20-1|TRBJ1-3|many|.
CSARDLSRAVGNTIYF
TGCAGTGCTAGAGATCTTAGCAGGGCAGTGGGAAACACCATATATTTT
>TRBV5-1|TRBJ2-7|many|TRBD1
CASSVQGYYEQYF
TGCGCCAGCAGTGTACAGGGGTACTACGAGCAGTACTTC
>TRBV12-3/TRBV12-4|TRBJ2-2|medium-sized|.
CASSLQGTGELFF
TGTGCCAGCAGTCTTCAGGGGACCGGGGAGCTGTTTTTT
>TRBV25-1|TRBJ1-6|many|.
CASSDRGRGRNSPLHF
TGTGCCAGCAGTGACCGGGGGAGGGGACGTAATTCACCCCTCCACTTT
>TRBV3-1|TRBJ2-5|many|.
CASSQELGQETQYF
TGTGCCAGCAGCCAAGAGCTGGGGCAAGAGACCCAGTACTTC
>TRBV18|TRBJ2-7|many|TRBD2
CASSPLAGGSYEQYF
TGTGCCAGCTCACCGCTAGCGGGAGGGAGCTACGAGCAGTACTTC
>TRBV5-1|TRBJ2-4|many|.
CASSLDGPAKNIQYF
TGCGCCAGCAGCTTGGACGGGCCAGCCAAAAACATTCAGTACTTC
>TRBV30|TRBJ2-2|many|TRBD2
CAWRGLASAGELFF
TGTGCCTGGAGGGGACTAGCGAGCGCCGGGGAGCTGTTTTTT
>TRBV4-1|TRBJ1-2|.|.
CASRERTVGYTF
TGCGCCAGCAGAGAGCGGACGGTCGGCTACACCTTC
>TRBV29-1|TRBJ2-7|many|.
CSVSGMGEQYF
TGCAGCGTGAGTGGGATGGGCGAGCAGTACTTC
>TRBV5-1|TRBJ1-2|many|TRBD1
CASSEDREGYGYTF
TGCGCCAGCAGCGAAGACAGGGAGGGGTATGGCTACACCTTC
>TRBV3-1|TRBJ2-3|many|TRBD2
CASSQVRRGLAGADTQYF
TGTGCCAGCAGCCAAGTCCGGCGAGGACTAGCGGGGGCAGATACGCAGTATTTT
>TRBV20-1|TRBJ1-1|many|.
CRGVMNTEAFF
TGCAGGGGGGTTATGAACACTGAAGCTTTCTTT
>TRBV7-2|TRBJ2-1|many|TRBD1
CASSRRGMVNNEQFF
TGTGCCAGCAGTCGCAGGGGGATGGTAAACAATGAGCAGTTCTTC
>TRBV4-1|TRBJ2-3|medium-sized|TRBD2
CASSLTIGRGEDTQYF
TGCGCCAGCAGCCTGACTATCGGACGGGGGGAAGATACGCAGTATTTT
>TRBV6-5|TRBJ2-1|many|TRBD2
CASSPTSGRSNEQFF
TGTGCCAGCAGCCCGACTAGCGGGAGGTCCAATGAGCAGTTCTTC
>TRBV4-1|TRBJ2-1|many|.
CASSQQGLRGNEQFF
TGCGCCAGCAGCCAACAGGGACTTCGAGGGAATGAGCAGTTCTTC
>TRBV28|TRBJ2-3|many|.
CASSPGVQSDTQYF
TGTGCCAGCAGTCCTGGGGTTCAATCGGATACGCAGTATTTT
>TRBV20-1|TRBJ1-1|many|.
CSARKGRRTEAFF
TGCAGTGCTAGAAAGGGGCGGAGGACTGAAGCTTTCTTT
>TRBV20-1|TRBJ1-2|many|TRBD1
CSATGGGYGYTF
TGCAGTGCCACAGGGGGCGGCTATGGCTACACCTTC
>TRBV24-1|TRBJ1-1|many|.
CATNPGLTRAFF
TGTGCCACCAATCCGGGACTCACTCGCGCTTTCTTT
>TRBV9|TRBJ2-5|.|.
CASVGGTASETQYF
TGTGCCAGCGTAGGAGGGACAGCGAGCGAGACCCAGTACTTC
>TRBV19|TRBJ1-5|.|.
CASSMREDNQPQHF
TGTGCCAGTAGTATGAGGGAAGACAATCAGCCCCAGCATTTT
>TRBV6-2/TRBV6-3|TRBJ2-1|many|TRBD2
CASSYRAGGLYNEQFF
TGTGCCAGCAGTTACCGGGCGGGAGGGCTGTACAATGAGCAGTTCTTC
>TRBV5-1|TRBJ1-2|many|.
CASSSGDSTYGYTF
TGCGCCAGCAGCTCCGGAGACAGTACCTATGGCTACACCTTC
>TRBV5-1|TRBJ2-7|many|.
CASRISSIGEQYF
TGCGCCAGCAGAATATCTAGCATTGGGGAGCAGTACTTC
>TRBV7-7|TRBJ1-6|many|.
CASKYSRVAEKNNSPLHF
TGTGCCAGCAAATACTCGAGGGTCGCCGAAAAAAATAATTCACCCCTCCACTTT
>TRBV5-1|TRBJ2-7|many|.
CASSLGRIRSEEQYF
TGCGCCAGCAGCTTGGGTAGGATTCGGTCGGAAGAGCAGTACTTC
>TRBV5-1|TRBJ2-5|many|.
CASSLSTGLQETQYF
TGCGCCAGCAGCTTGTCGACAGGACTCCAAGAGACCCAGTACTTC
>TRBV29-1|TRBJ2-2|many|.
CSVLVGAGELFF
TGCAGCGTTCTTGTGGGGGCCGGGGAGCTGTTTTTT
>TRBV14|TRBJ2-3|many|TRBD2
CASSQRGLAGSTDTQYF
TGTGCCAGCAGCCAGAGGGGACTAGCGGGATCAACAGATACGCAGTATTTT
>TRBV25-1|TRBJ2-5|.|.
CASSPPGTGQETQYF
TGTGCCAGCAGTCCCCCTGGAACAGGACAAGAGACCCAGTACTTC
>TRBV12-3/TRBV12-4|TRBJ1-2|many|TRBD1
CASSPGTGGTHGYTF
TGTGCCAGCAGTCCCGGGACAGGGGGGACTCATGGCTACACCTTC
>TRBV5-1|TRBJ2-5|many|TRBD1
CASSLGQPKETQYF
TGCGCCAGCAGCCTGGGACAGCCGAAAGAGACCCAGTACTTC
>TRBV29-1|TRBJ2-5|many|.
CSVEWGGETQYF
TGCAGCGTTGAATGGGGTGGAGAGACCCAGTACTTC
>TRBV20-1|TRBJ1-6|.|.
CSATTGGFSSYNSPLHF
TGCAGTGCCACGACTGGGGGCTTCAGCTCCTATAATTCACCCCTCCACTTT
>TRBV5-5|TRBJ2-7|few|TRBD1
CASSLGGQGSYEQYF
TGTGCCAGCAGCTTGGGAGGACAGGGGTCCTACGAGCAGTACTTC
>TRBV6-5|TRBJ2-7|many|.
CASSDRVVYEQYF
TGTGCCAGCAGTGACCGGGTCGTCTACGAGCAGTACTTC
>TRBV12-3/TRBV12-4|TRBJ1-2|many|.
CASSMGRNYYGYTF
TGTGCCAGCAGTATGGGACGGAACTACTATGGCTACACCTTC
>TRBV10-3|TRBJ2-7|many|TRBD2
CAISGGLAGGRRSYEQYF
TGTGCCATCAGTGGCGGACTAGCGGGAGGTCGGAGGTCCTACGAGCAGTACTTC
>TRBV9|TRBJ1-6|many|.
CASSPGQGHNSPLHF
TGTGCCAGCAGCCCGGGGCAGGGTCATAATTCACCCCTCCACTTT
>TRBV5-1|TRBJ2-5|many|.
CASSSQGSQETQYF
TGCGCCAGCAGCTCGCAGGGTTCCCAAGAGACCCAGTACTTC
>TRBV5-1|TRBJ2-1|many|TRBD2
CASSLNFRLAGRDEQFF
TGCGCCAGCAGTTTAAATTTTAGACTAGCGGGCAGAGATGAGCAGTTCTTC
>TRBV5-6|TRBJ2-1|medium-sized|.
CASSPGLNEQFF
TGTGCCAGCAGCCCGGGCCTCAATGAGCAGTTCTTC
>TRBV4-1|TRBJ2-5|many|.
CASSQDSKETQYF
TGCGCCAGCAGCCAAGACTCCAAAGAGACCCAGTACTTC
>TRBV2|TRBJ1-2|many|TRBD1
CASRGQGLPKKGPSRGYTF
TGTGCCAGCCGTGGACAGGGGTTACCAAAAAAGGGCCCCAGTCGCGGCTACACCTTC